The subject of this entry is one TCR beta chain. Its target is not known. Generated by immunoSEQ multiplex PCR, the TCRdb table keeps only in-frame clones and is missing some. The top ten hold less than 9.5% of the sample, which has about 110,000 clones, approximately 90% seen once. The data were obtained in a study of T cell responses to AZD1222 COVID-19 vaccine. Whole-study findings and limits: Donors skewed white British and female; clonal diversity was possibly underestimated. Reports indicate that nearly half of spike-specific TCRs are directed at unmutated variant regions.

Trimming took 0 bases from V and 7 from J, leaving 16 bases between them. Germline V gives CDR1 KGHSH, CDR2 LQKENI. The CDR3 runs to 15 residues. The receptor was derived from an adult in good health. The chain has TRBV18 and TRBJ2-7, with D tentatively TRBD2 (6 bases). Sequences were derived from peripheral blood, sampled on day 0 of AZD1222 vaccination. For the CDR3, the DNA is TGTGCCAGCTCACCACCGGTACTGATCGGAGGGGAGCAGTACTTC. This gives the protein CASSPPVLIGGEQYF.